These 30 T cell receptor beta chains were all obtained from the same sample, sequenced in a study of T cell repertoires in cytomegalovirus infection. Their antigen targets remain unknown. TCRdb called the reads again in MiXCR, with one record for every CDR3 protein. This repertoire shows over 100,000 distinct CDR3 sequences, roughly 30% found once; its top ten account for around 80%. Sequenced material: CD8+ T cells from cultured PBMCs, taken from culture after CMV antigen stimulation. Receptor source: a human donor in good health (CMV status not recorded). Some clones in this sample may be carry-over from other donors' samples.

This rearrangement joins TRBV29-1 to TRBJ1-2; D remains ambiguous. The CDR3 length is 11 residues. Per germline, CDR1 SQVTM and CDR2 ANQGSEA. Trimming cost V 7 bases and J 1 base, with 7 bases left between them. The CDR3 sequence: CSAEDNYGYTF. DNA of the CDR3: TGCAGCGCTGAGGATAACTATGGCTACACCTTC.

This clonotype was picked up a small number of times. V usage is TRBV10-3 and J usage is TRBJ1-4; TRBD1 agrees at 7 bases. There are 15 residues in the CDR3. CDR1 is ENHRY, CDR2 SYGVKD, per germline. Trimming took 6 bases from V and 2 from J; bases not matched to a gene: 6. The CDR3 spells CAISADRATNEKLFF. The DNA of the CDR3 is TGTGCCATCAGCGCAGACAGGGCCACTAATGAAAAACTGTTTTTT.

This clonotype was observed at least ten times. The chain recombines TRBV4-1 with TRBJ1-6; D remains unclear. V dropped 3 bases and J dropped 7 bases, with 7 bases sitting between them. CDR1 is MGHRA and CDR2 is YSYEKL in the germline V gene. This CDR3 has 13 residues. CDR3 region: CASSQGTNSPLHF. The DNA of the CDR3 is TGCGCCAGCAGCCAGGGTACGAATTCACCCCTCCACTTT.

This clonotype was seen more than once but under ten times. The CDR3 sequence is CASRGSLNQPQHF. CDR3 nucleotides: TGTGCCAGCAGGGGGTCACTCAATCAGCCCCAGCATTTT. The chain employs TRBV28 and TRBJ1-5; D gene uncertain. The CDR3 contains 13 residues. V was pared by 6 bases and J by 3 bases, with 9 bases between. Germline V gene data show CDR1 as MDHEN and CDR2 as SYDVKM. The variable domain in full, completed from reference TRBV28 and TRBJ1-5, reads DVKVTQSSRYLVKRTGEKVFLECVQDMDHENMFWYRQDPGLGLRLIYFSYDVKMKEKGDIPEGYSVSREKKERFSLILESASTNQTSMYLCASRGSLNQPQHFGDGTRLSIL.

The table lists this clonotype with a few counts. The chain links TRBV12-3 or TRBV12-4 to TRBJ2-1; 8 positions match TRBD2. V was clipped by 3 bases and J by 5 bases; unmatched bases: 6. CDR3 length: 15 residues. CDR3 amino acids: CASSLQRGTDNEQFF. The CDR3 DNA follows: TGTGCCAGCAGTTTGCAGCGGGGGACCGACAATGAGCAGTTCTTC.

Many counts were recorded for this clonotype. V gene TRBV7-6 combines with J gene TRBJ2-7; D is ambiguous. The germline V gene has CDR1 SGHVS and CDR2 FNYEAQ. The CDR3 length is 13 residues. Between the trimmed V and J ends, which lost 5 bases and 4 bases, there was a span of 12 bases. DNA for the CDR3: TGTGCCAGCAGCACCGCACGAGGTTACGAGCAGTACTTC. Translated, it gives CASSTARGYEQYF.

This clonotype was seen more than once but under ten times. This rearrangement joins TRBV20-1 to TRBJ1-1; unclear D gene. This CDR3 spans 12 amino acids. V was shortened by 4 bases and J by 5 bases, with 11 bases between the two germline ends. Germline loops: CDR1 DFQATT, CDR2 SNEGSKA (reference sequence). CDR3 residues: CSATWMGTEAFF. CDR3 DNA sequence: TGCAGTGCTACTTGGATGGGGACTGAAGCTTTCTTT.

The chain carries TRBV27 and TRBJ2-3; the D call may be TRBD1 or TRBD2 (5 bases each). Germline lookup yields CDR1 MNHEY and CDR2 SMNVEV (reference sequence). Trimming shortened V by 0 bases and J by 5 bases, and 15 bases separated the two germline ends. The CDR3 consists of 16 residues. CDR3 bases: TGTGCCAGCAGTTTATCCCCGGGACCCAGAGGAGATACGCAGTATTTT. It encodes CASSLSPGPRGDTQYF.

The chain employs TRBV2 and TRBJ2-7, with unresolved D. In germline, CDR1 is SNHLY, CDR2 FYNNEI. The V gene lost 6 bases and the J gene lost 4 bases, with 4 bases spanning the gap. CDR3 length equals 10 residues. The CDR3 is CASREYEQYF. Written as DNA, the CDR3 is TGTGCCAGCAGGGAATACGAGCAGTACTTC.

At least ten counts were recorded for this clonotype. The genes are TRBV19 and TRBJ2-1, with 8 bases aligning to TRBD1. CDR3 length equals 13 residues. Germline-derived CDR1 and CDR2 are LNHDA and SQIVND (reference sequence). The trim removed 3 bases at V and 6 bases at J, leaving 1 base unmatched. The CDR3 DNA sequence: TGTGCCAGTAGTATCGACAGGGGCAATGAGCAGTTCTTC. Translation gives CASSIDRGNEQFF.

Details on this clonotype: A read error may explain this, as a much larger clone is one base away. The rearrangement links TRBV9 to TRBJ2-1; possible D gene TRBD1, 5 bases. With 4 bases removed from V and 8 bases from J, the gap between germline ends came to 16 bases. Germline CDR1 and CDR2: SGDLS and YYNGEE. The CDR3 has 14 amino acids. Written as DNA, the CDR3 is TGTGCCAGCAGCATAGAAACAGGTTACGATGAGCAGTTCTTC. It encodes CASSIETGYDEQFF. Variable domain in full (rest from reference TRBV9 and TRBJ2-1): DSGVTQTPKHLITATGQRVTLRCSPRSGDLSVYWYQQSLDQGLQFLIQYYNGEERAKGNILERFSAQQFPDLHSELNLSSLELGDSALYFCASSIETGYDEQFFGPGTRLTVL.

This clonotype came up many times. This sequence joins TRBV27 and TRBJ1-2; D possibly corresponds to TRBD1 (5 bases). In germline, CDR1 is MNHEY, CDR2 SMNVEV (reference sequence). The germline V and J ends were trimmed by 3 bases and 7 bases, with 24 bases remaining between them. The CDR3 sequence is 17 residues long. This chain's CDR3 is CASSLQTPGLSKGGYTF. The CDR3 DNA sequence: TGTGCCAGCAGTTTGCAAACTCCGGGACTCTCCAAGGGTGGCTACACCTTC.

This clonotype has a handful of counts. The chain joins TRBV28 to TRBJ2-5; D ambiguous. Trimming took 7 bases from V and 0 from J, leaving 12 bases between them. Germline V gene sequence: CDR1 MDHEN, CDR2 SYDVKM. The CDR3 is 14 amino acids. CDR3 nucleotides: TGTGCCAGCAACCCACTGGGTTACCAAGAGACCCAGTACTTC. Protein sequence: CASNPLGYQETQYF.

This chain joins TRBV28 and TRBJ1-5, with 8 bases matching TRBD1. Germline V lookup: CDR1 MDHEN, CDR2 SYDVKM. The CDR3 consists of 20 residues. The trim removed 2 bases at V and 0 bases at J, leaving 15 bases unmatched. The CDR3 loop reads CASSLLDRAGGLYSNQPQHF. In nucleotides, the CDR3 is TGTGCCAGCAGTTTACTGGACAGGGCCGGCGGTCTATATAGCAATCAGCCCCAGCATTTT.

The CDR3 is CASSLEQGSPEQFF. CDR3 sequence (DNA): TGTGCCAGCAGCCTGGAACAGGGTTCACCTGAGCAGTTCTTC. V is TRBV5-6 and J is TRBJ2-1; a possible D gene is TRBD1 (6 bases). Germline CDR1 reads SGHDT; CDR2 reads YYEEEE. The V gene lost 4 bases and the J gene lost 9 bases, with 17 bases spanning the gap. This CDR3 contains 14 residues.

The chain joins TRBV20-1 to TRBJ2-7, with unresolved D. The length of the CDR3 is 13 residues. CDR1 and CDR2 (germline): DFQATT, SNEGSKA (reference sequence). Trimming stripped 3 bases from V and 0 bases from J, with 9 bases between. This CDR3 reads CSASMVSSYEQYF. The DNA of the CDR3 is TGCAGTGCTAGTATGGTTAGCTCCTACGAGCAGTACTTC.

On this clonotype: The junction departs from the called germline gene at one end, perhaps through a read error. The V and J genes are TRBV7-6 and TRBJ2-5, with 11 bases matching TRBD2. CDR1 is SGHVS and CDR2 is FNYEAQ in the germline V gene. The CDR3 length is 15 residues. For the CDR3, the DNA is TGTGCCAGCAGTTTAGCGGGGGGGATGCAAGAGACCCAGTACTTC. Its translation is CASSLAGGMQETQYF.

This clonotype was detected ten times or more. The V and J genes are TRBV7-6 and TRBJ1-1, with D maybe TRBD1 (5 bases). V gave up 6 bases and J gave up 3 bases, with 11 bases separating them. Germline V gene lookup returns CDR1 SGHVS and CDR2 FNYEAQ. CDR3 length: 13 residues. The CDR3 sequence: CASSPARDTEAFF. CDR3 coding DNA: TGTGCCAGCAGTCCCGCCAGGGACACTGAAGCTTTCTTT.

This clonotype has a handful of counts. The chain employs TRBV28 and TRBJ2-5, with D possibly TRBD1 on 6 matching bases. The CDR3 spans 17 residues. Trimming took 7 bases from V and 5 from J, leaving 26 bases between them. CDR1 and CDR2 from the germline V gene are MDHEN and SYDVKM. The CDR3: CASNLRGRGPPGETQYF. CDR3 DNA sequence: TGTGCCAGCAACCTTCGAGGCAGGGGACCTCCCGGGGAGACCCAGTACTTC.

This clonotype was counted many times. The chain is built from TRBV11-1 and TRBJ1-1; no clear D. The CDR3 is 13 amino acids. The V gene lost 2 bases and the J gene lost 3 bases, with 7 bases spanning the gap. Germline CDR1 reads SGHAT; CDR2 reads FQDESV (reference sequence). The chain's CDR3 is CASSLQDYTEAFF. The CDR3 nucleotides are TGTGCCAGCAGCTTACAAGATTACACTGAAGCTTTCTTT.

The V gene is TRBV2, the J gene TRBJ2-3; no clear D gene. This CDR3 contains 13 residues. Germline values: CDR1 SNHLY, CDR2 FYNNEI. Trimming cost V 7 bases and J 1 base, with 9 bases left between them. DNA of the CDR3: TGTGCCAGCAATGAGAAACGCACAGATACGCAGTATTTT. Translated: CASNEKRTDTQYF. The full variable domain, rest sourced from reference TRBV2 and TRBJ2-3, is EPEVTQTPSHQVTQMGQEVILRCVPISNHLYFYWYRQILGQKVEFLVSFYNNEISEKSEIFDDQFSVERPDGSNFTLKIRSTKLEDSAMYFCASNEKRTDTQYFGPGTRLTVL.

This clonotype was counted only a few times. The rearrangement uses TRBV4-1 and TRBJ1-1; D might be TRBD1 (5 bases). CDR1 and CDR2 from the germline V gene are MGHRA and YSYEKL. The CDR3 totals 15 residues. Between the trimmed V and J ends, which lost 0 bases and 8 bases, there was a span of 16 bases. The CDR3 region is CASSQEWGLTKEAFF. CDR3 DNA: TGCGCCAGCAGCCAAGAATGGGGACTGACTAAGGAAGCTTTCTTT.

This clonotype has just a few counts. The V and J genes are TRBV19 and TRBJ2-7; 7 bases line up with TRBD1. V lost 6 bases, J lost 3 bases, and 8 bases stayed unmatched. Germline V gene sequence: CDR1 LNHDA, CDR2 SQIVND (reference sequence). This CDR3 has 14 residues. CDR3 nucleotides: TGTGCCAGTAGCCCGGACAGGCCTTACTACGAGCAGTACTTC. This sequence encodes CASSPDRPYYEQYF.

The gene calls are TRBV7-6 and TRBJ2-1, with D tentatively TRBD2 (5 bases). Per the germline V gene, CDR1 is SGHVS and CDR2 is FNYEAQ. The CDR3 sequence is 16 residues long. V was clipped by 2 bases and J by 4 bases, with 15 bases between them. DNA for the CDR3: TGTGCCAGCAGCTTAAAGAGGCTAGCAGATTACAATGAGCAGTTCTTC. It translates to CASSLKRLADYNEQFF.

This clonotype was observed at least ten times. The rearrangement joins TRBV10-3 to TRBJ2-3; D not resolved. With 4 bases removed from V and 4 bases from J, the gap between germline ends came to 15 bases. This CDR3 has 15 amino acids. CDR1 and CDR2 from the germline V gene are ENHRY and SYGVKD. As DNA, the CDR3 is TGTGCCATCAGTGGGGCGCTCCTCGGCGCAGATACGCAGTATTTT. This sequence encodes CAISGALLGADTQYF.

This clonotype was observed many times. The rearrangement joins TRBV6-5 to TRBJ2-7; D is possibly TRBD1 (6 bases). Germline V CDR1 and CDR2: MNHEY, SVGAGI. The V and J ends lost 4 bases and 2 bases respectively, with 15 bases between them. The CDR3 length is 15 residues. As DNA, the CDR3 is TGTGCCAGCAGTTTCCTGCTGGACAGCGCCTACGAGCAGTACTTC. Protein: CASSFLLDSAYEQYF.

This clonotype has just a few counts. This chain uses TRBV7-9 with TRBJ2-7; the D is unclear. The V end lost 3 bases, the J end lost 2 bases, and 2 bases lay between the germline ends. This CDR3 contains 11 residues. The germline gives CDR1 SEHNR, CDR2 FQNEAQ (reference sequence). CDR3 region: CASSFPYEQYF. The CDR3 nucleotides read TGTGCCAGCAGCTTCCCCTACGAGCAGTACTTC.

CDR3 in amino acids: CASSVGQGVDNEQFF. CDR3 sequence (DNA): TGTGCCAGCAGTGTGGGACAGGGTGTCGACAATGAGCAGTTCTTC. The chain joins TRBV28 to TRBJ2-1; the match to TRBD1 covers 9 bases. The CDR3 is 15 residues long. V shed 5 bases and J 5 bases; nucleotides not matched to a gene: 7. Germline loops: CDR1 MDHEN, CDR2 SYDVKM.

The V and J genes are TRBV27 and TRBJ2-7; 11 bases are a match to TRBD1. J lost 3 bases, V lost 6 bases, and 7 bases had no gene match. Per the germline V gene, CDR1 is MNHEY and CDR2 is SMNVEV (reference sequence). The CDR3 has 15 residues. The CDR3 nucleotides are TGTGCCAGCAGCCACCCTGGGACAGGGGGCTACGAGCAGTACTTC. Translating it yields CASSHPGTGGYEQYF.

This sequence joins TRBV12-3 or TRBV12-4 and TRBJ1-2; 7 bases line up with TRBD1. This CDR3 comprises 15 residues. Germline trimming cut 2 bases from V and 1 base from J; bases unmatched to any gene: 4. For the CDR3, the DNA is TGTGCCAGCAGTTTAAGGCAGGGGGTTAACTATGGCTACACCTTC. Protein sequence: CASSLRQGVNYGYTF.